The subject of this entry is one TCR beta chain. No antigen is known for it. J was trimmed by 4 bases and V by 2 bases; bases with no gene match: 7. In germline, CDR1 is MNHEY, CDR2 SMNVEV (reference sequence). This CDR3 is built from 16 residues. The table came from immunoSEQ multiplex PCR; TCRdb's copy has only in-frame clones and leaves some out. The data contain hundreds of thousands of clones, roughly 88% of them singletons. The data originate from a study of cytomegalovirus exposure and HLA in healthy donors. Study-wide context: In a later analysis, it was reported that the roughly 130 validation repertoires had been produced on the same platform as the 550 to 850 repertoires belonging to the first cohort.

General observations from the study: Among the CMV-associated chains, a few were confirmed in vitro as specific for CMV antigens. The study labeled 170 or so TCR beta chains cytomegalovirus-associated. Some public TCRs appeared in many individuals, while most sequences were rare.

The gene calls are TRBV27 and TRBJ1-1; 10 nucleotides agree with TRBD1. This receptor was taken from a woman between 18 and 29 years old in good health and CMV-seronegative. Sequencing input: PBMCs. The CDR3 loop is CASSLLPGQGSTEAFF. The DNA for the CDR3 is TGTGCCAGCAGTTTACTTCCGGGACAGGGGTCCACTGAAGCTTTCTTT.